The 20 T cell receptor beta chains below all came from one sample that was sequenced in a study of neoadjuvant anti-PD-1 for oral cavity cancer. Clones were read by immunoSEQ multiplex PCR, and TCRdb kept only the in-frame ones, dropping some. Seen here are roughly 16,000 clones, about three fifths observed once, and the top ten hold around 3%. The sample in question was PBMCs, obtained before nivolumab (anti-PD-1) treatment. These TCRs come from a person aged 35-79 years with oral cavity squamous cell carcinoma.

The chain's CDR3 is CASSPTGGGFQYF. The CDR3 DNA reads as TGTGCCAGCAGTCCTACCGGGGGCGGGTTTCAGTACTTC. V and J are TRBV6-5 and TRBJ2-4; either TRBD1 or TRBD2 may fit D (6 bases each). Trimming cost V 5 bases and J 11 bases, with 16 bases left between them. The CDR3 loop spans 13 amino acids. Germline V gene data show CDR1 as MNHEY and CDR2 as SVGAGI.

CDR3 sequence: CASSETAGLADYNEQFF. Here the CDR3 DNA reads TGCGCCAGCAGTGAGACCGCGGGACTAGCGGATTACAATGAGCAGTTCTTC. The chain is built from TRBV10-1 and TRBJ2-1; TRBD2 matches at 11 bases. The germline gives CDR1 WNHNN, CDR2 SYGVQD (reference sequence). The CDR3 consists of 17 residues. V gave up 2 bases and J gave up 4 bases; unmatched junction bases: 7.

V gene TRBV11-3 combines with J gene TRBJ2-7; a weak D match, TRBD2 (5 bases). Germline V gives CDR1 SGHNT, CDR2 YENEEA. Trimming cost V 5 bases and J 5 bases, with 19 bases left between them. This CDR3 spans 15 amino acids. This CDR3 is CASSPEAAGQNEQYF. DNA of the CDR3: TGTGCCAGCAGCCCCGAAGCGGCGGGTCAGAACGAGCAGTACTTC.

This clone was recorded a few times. CDR3 residues: CASSPRGMNTEAFF. In DNA form, the CDR3 reads TGTGCCAGCAGCCCTAGGGGTATGAACACTGAAGCTTTCTTT. The chain recombines TRBV7-9 with TRBJ1-1, with D possibly matching TRBD1 (5 bases). The ends were cut back, 5 bases at V and 0 bases at J, with 10 bases in the middle. This CDR3 is 14 amino acids long. CDR1 is SEHNR and CDR2 is FQNEAQ in the germline V gene (reference sequence).

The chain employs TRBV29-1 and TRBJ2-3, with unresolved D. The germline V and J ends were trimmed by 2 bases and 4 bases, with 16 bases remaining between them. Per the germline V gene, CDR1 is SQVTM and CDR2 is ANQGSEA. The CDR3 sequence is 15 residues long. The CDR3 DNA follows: TGCAGCGTTGAATCCCCCCTCCCCCAGGCAGATACGCAGTATTTT. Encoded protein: CSVESPLPQADTQYF.

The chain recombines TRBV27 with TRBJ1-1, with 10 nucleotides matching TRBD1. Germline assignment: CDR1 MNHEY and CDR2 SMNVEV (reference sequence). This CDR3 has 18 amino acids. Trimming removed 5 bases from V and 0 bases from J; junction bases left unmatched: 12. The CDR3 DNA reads TGTGCCAGCAGTGCCACGGACAGGGGGTTAGCGGTGAACACTGAAGCTTTCTTT. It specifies CASSATDRGLAVNTEAFF.

CDR3 DNA sequence: TGTGCCAGCATACCAGGAAAGGGGAGCAATCAGCCCCAGCATTTT. This translates into CASIPGKGSNQPQHF. The rearrangement links TRBV19 to TRBJ1-5; D might be TRBD1 (5 bases). The CDR3 runs to 15 residues. The ends were cut back, 9 bases at V and 1 base at J, with 16 bases in the middle. Germline assignment: CDR1 LNHDA and CDR2 SQIVND (reference sequence). The whole variable domain, remainder taken from reference TRBV19 and TRBJ1-5, is DGGITQSPKYLFRKEGQNVTLSCEQNLNHDAMYWYRQDPGQGLRLIYYSQIVNDFQKGDIAEGYSVSREKKESFPLTVTSAQKNPTAFYLCASIPGKGSNQPQHFGDGTRLSIL.

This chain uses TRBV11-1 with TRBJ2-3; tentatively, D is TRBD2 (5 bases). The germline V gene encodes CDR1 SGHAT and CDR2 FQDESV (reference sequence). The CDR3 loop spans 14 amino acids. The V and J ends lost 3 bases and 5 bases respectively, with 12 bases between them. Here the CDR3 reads CASSFASLGDTQYF. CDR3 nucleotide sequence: TGTGCCAGCAGCTTTGCTAGCTTGGGAGATACGCAGTATTTT.

CDR3 nucleotides: TGTGCCAGCAGCTTGGTTTCCGGGGATTCAGGCAATCAGCCCCAGCATTTT. It specifies CASSLVSGDSGNQPQHF. This chain uses TRBV5-6 with TRBJ1-5, with D uncertain. The CDR3 extends over 17 amino acids. Germline values: CDR1 SGHDT, CDR2 YYEEEE. V was trimmed by 0 bases and J by 2 bases, leaving 15 bases between them.

The DNA of the CDR3 is TGTGCCATCAGCGACAGCAGCGGCAGAGCTAACTATGGCTACACCTTC. It codes for CAISDSSGRANYGYTF. The chain joins TRBV10-3 to TRBJ1-2, with TRBD1 as a possible D gene (5 bases). Germline CDR1 reads ENHRY; CDR2 reads SYGVKD. CDR3 length: 16 amino acids. V lost 6 bases, J lost 0 bases, and 17 bases lay in between.

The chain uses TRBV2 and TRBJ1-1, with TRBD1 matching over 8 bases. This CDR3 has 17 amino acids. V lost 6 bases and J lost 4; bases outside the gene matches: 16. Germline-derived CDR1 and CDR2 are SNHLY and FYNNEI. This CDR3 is CASRMGQGARVSTEAFF. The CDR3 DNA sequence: TGTGCCAGCAGGATGGGGCAGGGGGCTCGCGTGAGCACTGAAGCTTTCTTT.

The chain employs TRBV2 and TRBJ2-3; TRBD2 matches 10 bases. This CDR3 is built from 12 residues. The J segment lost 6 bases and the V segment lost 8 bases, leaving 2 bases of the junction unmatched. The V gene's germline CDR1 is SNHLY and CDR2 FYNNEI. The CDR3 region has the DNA TGTGCCAGCCTAGCGGGAGTGGATACGCAGTATTTT. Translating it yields CASLAGVDTQYF.

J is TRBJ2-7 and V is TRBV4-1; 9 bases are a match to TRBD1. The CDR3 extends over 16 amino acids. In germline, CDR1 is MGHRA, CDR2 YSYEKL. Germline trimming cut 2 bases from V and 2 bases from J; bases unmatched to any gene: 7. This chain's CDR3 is CASSQMPGQGPYEQYF. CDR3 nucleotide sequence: TGCGCCAGCAGCCAAATGCCGGGACAGGGTCCCTACGAGCAGTACTTC.

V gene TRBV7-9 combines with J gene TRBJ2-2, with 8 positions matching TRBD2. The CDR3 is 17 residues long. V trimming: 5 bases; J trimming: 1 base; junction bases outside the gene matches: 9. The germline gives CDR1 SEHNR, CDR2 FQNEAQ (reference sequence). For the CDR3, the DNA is TGTGCCAGCAGCACCTTAGCGGGACTCTTGAACACCGGGGAGCTGTTTTTT. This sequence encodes CASSTLAGLLNTGELFF.

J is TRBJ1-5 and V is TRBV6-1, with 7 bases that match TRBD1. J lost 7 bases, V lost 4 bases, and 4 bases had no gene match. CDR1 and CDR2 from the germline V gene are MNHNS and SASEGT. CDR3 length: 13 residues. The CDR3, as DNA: TGTGCCAGCAGTGGACAGGGTCTCCAGCCCCAGCATTTT. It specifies CASSGQGLQPQHF.

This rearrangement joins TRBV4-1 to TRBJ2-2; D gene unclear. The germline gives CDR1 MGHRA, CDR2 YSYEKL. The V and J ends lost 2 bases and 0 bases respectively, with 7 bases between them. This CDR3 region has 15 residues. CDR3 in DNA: TGCGCCAGCAGCCAATCCGCCTCGAACACCGGGGAGCTGTTTTTT. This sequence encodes CASSQSASNTGELFF.

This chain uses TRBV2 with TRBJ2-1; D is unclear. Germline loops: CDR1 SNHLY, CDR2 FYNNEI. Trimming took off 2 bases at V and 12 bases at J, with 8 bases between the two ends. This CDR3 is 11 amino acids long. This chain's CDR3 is CASSEQVLQFF. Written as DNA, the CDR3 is TGTGCCAGCAGTGAACAAGTGTTGCAGTTCTTC.

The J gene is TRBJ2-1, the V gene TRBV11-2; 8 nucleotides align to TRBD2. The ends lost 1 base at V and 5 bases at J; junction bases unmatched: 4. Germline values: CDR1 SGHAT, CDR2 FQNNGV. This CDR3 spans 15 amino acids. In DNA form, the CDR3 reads TGTGCCAGCAGCTTAGGGACTAGCCCCAACAATGAGCAGTTCTTC. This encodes CASSLGTSPNNEQFF.

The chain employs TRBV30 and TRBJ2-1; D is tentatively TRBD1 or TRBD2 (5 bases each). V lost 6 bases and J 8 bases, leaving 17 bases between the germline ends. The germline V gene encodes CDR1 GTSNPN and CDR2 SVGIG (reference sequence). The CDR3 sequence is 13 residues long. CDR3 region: CACARILGDEQFF. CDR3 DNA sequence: TGTGCCTGCGCTAGGATTCTGGGGGATGAGCAGTTCTTC. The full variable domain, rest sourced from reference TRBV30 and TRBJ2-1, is SQTIHQWPATLVQPVGSPLSLECTVEGTSNPNLYWYRQAAGRGLQLLFYSVGIGQISSEVPQNLSASRPQDRQFILSSKKLLLSDSGFYLCACARILGDEQFFGPGTRLTVL.

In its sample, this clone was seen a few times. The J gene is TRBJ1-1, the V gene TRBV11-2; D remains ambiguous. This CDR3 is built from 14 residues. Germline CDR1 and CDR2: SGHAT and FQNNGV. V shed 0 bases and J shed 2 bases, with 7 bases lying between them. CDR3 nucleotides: TGTGCCAGCAGCTTAGACCCAGCAAACACTGAAGCTTTCTTT. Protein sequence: CASSLDPANTEAFF.